The present entry profiles one T cell receptor beta chain with its context. The antigen remains undetermined. The data were taken from a study of cytomegalovirus exposure and HLA in healthy donors. The overall study: Early released data comprised around 79 million unique TCRs from HLA-typed donors.

Germline V lookup: CDR1 GTSNPN, CDR2 SVGIG (reference sequence). The CDR3 contains 16 residues. J gave up 0 bases and V 1 base, and 5 bases lay outside the gene matches. Study-wide results and limits: An analysis done earlier found most TCR beta V segments productive about 87% or about 30% of the time.

PCR employed 60 Vbeta and 13 Jbeta primers. Method: immunoSEQ multiplex PCR; TCRdb's copy keeps in-frame clones and lacks some. Recorded for this sample: 63,000 or so clones. The V and J genes are TRBV30 and TRBJ2-4; 8 positions match TRBD1. The material sequenced was PBMCs. The source is a boy aged 10-17 years in good health and CMV-seronegative. The CDR3 protein is CAWSGGTGLAKNIQYF. As DNA, the CDR3 is TGTGCCTGGAGTGGCGGGACAGGTCTAGCCAAAAACATTCAGTACTTC.